The sequence of this T cell receptor (beta chain) was determined in a study of cytomegalovirus exposure and HLA in healthy donors. As for the study in general: Of several hundred genotyped donors, around 86% grouped in the Caucasian-associated ancestry cluster. Findings and limits, study-wide: Cytomegalovirus-associated TCR beta chains were listed, numbering some 150. Immune exposure information available was restricted to CMV serostatus.

Amplification used 60 Vbeta primers and 13 Jbeta primers. Only in-frame clones appear in the TCRdb table, and some are missing; sequencing was by immunoSEQ multiplex PCR. The sample shows around 120,000 clones, 81% of them seen only once. CDR1 is SNHLY, CDR2 FYNNEI, per germline. The CDR3 is made up of 13 amino acids. The V end was cut by 8 bases, the J end by 3 bases, with 11 bases between. About this clone: Its antigen is still unknown.

This chain connects TRBV2 to TRBJ1-5; no firm D call. Material for sequencing was PBMCs. The receptor was derived from a man aged 18 to 35 in good health and CMV-seronegative. This CDR3 is CASGWGDNQPQHF. CDR3 sequence (DNA): TGTGCCAGCGGGTGGGGAGACAATCAGCCCCAGCATTTT.